Described below is a single T cell receptor (beta chain) sequence and its context. The antigen remains unidentified. It was CD45RO-negative cells, positively selected for CCR7, that made up naive CD8 cells, with terminally differentiated effector memory CD45RA+ cells excluded. Each of the donors was a healthy adult who was HIV-negative and had not had a recent acute infection or vaccination. This entry is derived from a study of shared clonotypes between healthy human individuals. Study results and limitations: For naive CD4 cells, around 5% of clonotypes were shared across a handful of donors.

The CDR3 is 17 amino acids. The germline gives CDR1 MDHEN, CDR2 SYDVKM. The V gene end was trimmed by 6 bases and the J gene end by 0 bases; junction bases not matched to a gene: 10. Deep-level settings were used for running the assay. The repertoire was sequenced with immunoSEQ multiplex PCR; TCRdb's copy has only in-frame clones and lacks some. The table shows fewer than 1 million clones, with approximately 96% occurring only once. V usage is TRBV28 and J usage is TRBJ2-7; 11 positions match TRBD2. The sequence derives from a man aged 25 to 45 in good health. The sample taken for sequencing was naive CD8+ T cells sorted from blood. Written as DNA, the CDR3 is TGTGCCAGCAGCTCGCTGGCTAGCGGGGGGAGCTCCTACGAGCAGTACTTC. Its protein is CASSSLASGGSSYEQYF.